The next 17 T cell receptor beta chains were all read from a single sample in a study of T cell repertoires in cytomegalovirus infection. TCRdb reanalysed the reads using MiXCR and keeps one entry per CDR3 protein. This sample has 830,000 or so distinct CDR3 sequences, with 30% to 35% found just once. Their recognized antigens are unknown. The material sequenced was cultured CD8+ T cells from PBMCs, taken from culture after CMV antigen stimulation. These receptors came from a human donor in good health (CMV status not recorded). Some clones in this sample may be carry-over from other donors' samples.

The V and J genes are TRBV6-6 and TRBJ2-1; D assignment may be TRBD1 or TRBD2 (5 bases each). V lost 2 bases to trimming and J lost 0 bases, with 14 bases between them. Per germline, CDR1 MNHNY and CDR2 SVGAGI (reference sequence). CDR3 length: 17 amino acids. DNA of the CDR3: TGTGCCAGCAGTTACGTGTGGGGACCAAGCTCCTACAATGAGCAGTTCTTC. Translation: CASSYVWGPSSYNEQFF.

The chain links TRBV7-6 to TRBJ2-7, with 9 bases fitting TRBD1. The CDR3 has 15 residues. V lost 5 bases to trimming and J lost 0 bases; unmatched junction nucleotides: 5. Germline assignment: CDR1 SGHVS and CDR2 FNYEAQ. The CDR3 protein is CASSPGQGNSYEQYF. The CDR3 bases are TGTGCCAGCAGCCCGGGACAGGGCAACTCCTACGAGCAGTACTTC. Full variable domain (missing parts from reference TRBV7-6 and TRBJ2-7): GAGVSQSPRYKVTKRGQDVALRCDPISGHVSLYWYRQALGQGPEFLTYFNYEAQQDKSGLPNDRFSAERPEGSISTLTIQRTEQRDSAMYRCASSPGQGNSYEQYFGPGTRLTVT.

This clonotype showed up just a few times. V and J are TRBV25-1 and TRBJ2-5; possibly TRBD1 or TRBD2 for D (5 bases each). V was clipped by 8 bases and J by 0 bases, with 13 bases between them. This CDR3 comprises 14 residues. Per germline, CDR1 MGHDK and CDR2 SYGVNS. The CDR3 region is CASGDRRYQETQYF. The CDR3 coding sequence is TGTGCCAGCGGGGACCGTAGGTACCAAGAGACCCAGTACTTC.

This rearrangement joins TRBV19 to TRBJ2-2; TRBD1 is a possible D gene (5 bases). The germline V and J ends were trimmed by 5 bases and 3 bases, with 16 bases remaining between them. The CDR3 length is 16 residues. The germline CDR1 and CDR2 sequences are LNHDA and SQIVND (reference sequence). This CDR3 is CASSFMMDTDTGELFF. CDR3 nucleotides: TGTGCCAGTAGTTTCATGATGGACACAGACACCGGGGAGCTGTTTTTT. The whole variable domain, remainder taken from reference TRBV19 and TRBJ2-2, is DGGITQSPKYLFRKEGQNVTLSCEQNLNHDAMYWYRQDPGQGLRLIYYSQIVNDFQKGDIAEGYSVSREKKESFPLTVTSAQKNPTAFYLCASSFMMDTDTGELFFGEGSRLTVL.

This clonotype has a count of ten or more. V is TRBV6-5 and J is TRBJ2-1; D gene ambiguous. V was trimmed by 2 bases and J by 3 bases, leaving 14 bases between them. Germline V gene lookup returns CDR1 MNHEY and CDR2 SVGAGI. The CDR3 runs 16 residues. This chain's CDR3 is CASSYLPSAYYNEQFF. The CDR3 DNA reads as TGTGCCAGCAGTTACCTGCCCTCCGCATACTACAATGAGCAGTTCTTC.

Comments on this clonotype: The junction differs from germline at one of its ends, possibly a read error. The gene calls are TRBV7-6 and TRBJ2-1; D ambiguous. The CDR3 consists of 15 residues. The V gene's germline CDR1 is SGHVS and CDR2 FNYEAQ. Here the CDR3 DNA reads TGTGCCAGCAGCTTAGAGGTCAGCGTGGGTTATGACCAGTTCTTC. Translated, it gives CASSLEVSVGYDQFF.

CDR3 region: CASSPMPHLSNEQFF. Written as DNA, the CDR3 is TGTGCCAGCAGCCCCATGCCCCATCTCAGCAATGAGCAGTTCTTC. The chain joins TRBV13 to TRBJ2-1, with D uncertain. Germline V gives CDR1 PRHDT, CDR2 FYEKMQ (reference sequence). The CDR3 loop spans 15 amino acids. The V gene lost 5 bases and the J gene lost 6 bases, with 17 bases spanning the gap.

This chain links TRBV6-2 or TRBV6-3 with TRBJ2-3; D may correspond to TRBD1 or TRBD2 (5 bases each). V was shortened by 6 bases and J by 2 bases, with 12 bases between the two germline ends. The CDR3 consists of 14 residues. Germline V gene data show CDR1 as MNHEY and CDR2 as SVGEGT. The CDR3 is CASSNPGATDTQYF. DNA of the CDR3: TGTGCCAGCAGCAATCCCGGGGCCACAGATACGCAGTATTTT.

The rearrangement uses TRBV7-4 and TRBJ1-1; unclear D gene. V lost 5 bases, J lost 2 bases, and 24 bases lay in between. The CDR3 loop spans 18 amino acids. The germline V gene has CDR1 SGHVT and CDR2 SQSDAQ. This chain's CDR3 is CASSPLWRQIGINTEAFF. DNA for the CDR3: TGTGCCAGCAGCCCCTTGTGGAGACAAATAGGAATCAACACTGAAGCTTTCTTT. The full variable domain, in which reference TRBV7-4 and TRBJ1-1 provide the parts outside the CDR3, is GAGVSQSPRYKVAKRGRDVALRCDSISGHVTLYWYRQTLGQGSEVLTYSQSDAQRDKSGRPSGRFSAERPERSVSTLKIQRTEQGDSAVYLCASSPLWRQIGINTEAFFGQGTRLTVV.

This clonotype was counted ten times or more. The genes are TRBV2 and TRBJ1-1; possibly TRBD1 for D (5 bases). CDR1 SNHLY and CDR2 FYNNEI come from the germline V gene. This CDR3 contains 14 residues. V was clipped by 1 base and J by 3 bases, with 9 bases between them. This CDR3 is CASSEEGTDTEAFF. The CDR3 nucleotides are TGTGCCAGCAGTGAAGAAGGGACTGACACTGAAGCTTTCTTT.

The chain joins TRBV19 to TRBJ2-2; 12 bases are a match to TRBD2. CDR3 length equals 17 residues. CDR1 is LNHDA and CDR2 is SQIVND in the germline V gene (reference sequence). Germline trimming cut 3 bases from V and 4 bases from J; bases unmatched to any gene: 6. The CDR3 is CASSMTSGGYVTGELFF. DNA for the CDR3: TGTGCCAGTAGTATGACTAGCGGGGGCTATGTCACCGGGGAGCTGTTTTTT.

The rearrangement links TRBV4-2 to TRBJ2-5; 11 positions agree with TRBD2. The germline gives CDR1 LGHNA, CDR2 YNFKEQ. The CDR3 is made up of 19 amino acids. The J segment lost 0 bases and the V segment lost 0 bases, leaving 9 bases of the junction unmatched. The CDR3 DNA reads TGTGCCAGCAGCCAAGAGGTAGCGGGGGGGCAGGATTACCAAGAGACCCAGTACTTC. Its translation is CASSQEVAGGQDYQETQYF.

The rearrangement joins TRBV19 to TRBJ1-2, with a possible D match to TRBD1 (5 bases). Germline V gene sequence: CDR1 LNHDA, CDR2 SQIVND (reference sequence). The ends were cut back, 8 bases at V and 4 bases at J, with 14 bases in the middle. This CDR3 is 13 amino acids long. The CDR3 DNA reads TGTGCCAGTGCACCGACAGAGTTCTATGGCTACACCTTC. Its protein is CASAPTEFYGYTF.

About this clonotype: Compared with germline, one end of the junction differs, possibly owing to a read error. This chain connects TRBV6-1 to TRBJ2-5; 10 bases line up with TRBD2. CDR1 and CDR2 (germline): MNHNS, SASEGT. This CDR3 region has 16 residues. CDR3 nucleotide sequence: TGTGCCAACAGTGAAGCCCTAGCGGGGGTCCTGGAGACCCAGTACTTC. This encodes CANSEALAGVLETQYF.

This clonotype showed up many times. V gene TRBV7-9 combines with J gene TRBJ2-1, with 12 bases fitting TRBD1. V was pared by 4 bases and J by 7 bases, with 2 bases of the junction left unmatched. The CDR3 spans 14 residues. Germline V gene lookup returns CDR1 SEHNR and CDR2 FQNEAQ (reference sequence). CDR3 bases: TGTGCCAGCAGCTCGGGACAGGGGGCAAATGAGCAGTTCTTC. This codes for CASSSGQGANEQFF.

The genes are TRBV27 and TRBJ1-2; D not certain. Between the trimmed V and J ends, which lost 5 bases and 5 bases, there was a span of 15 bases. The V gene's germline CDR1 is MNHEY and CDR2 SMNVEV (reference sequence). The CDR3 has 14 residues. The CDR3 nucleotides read TGTGCCAGCAGTCCAACCTACAGTGGATATGGCTACACCTTC. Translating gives CASSPTYSGYGYTF.

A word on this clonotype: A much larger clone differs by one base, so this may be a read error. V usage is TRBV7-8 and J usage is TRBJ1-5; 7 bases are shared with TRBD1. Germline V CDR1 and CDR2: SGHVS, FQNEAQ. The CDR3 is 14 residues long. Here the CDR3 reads CASSSTGSNQPRHF. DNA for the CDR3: TGTGCCAGCAGCTCGACAGGGAGTAATCAGCCCCGGCATTTT.